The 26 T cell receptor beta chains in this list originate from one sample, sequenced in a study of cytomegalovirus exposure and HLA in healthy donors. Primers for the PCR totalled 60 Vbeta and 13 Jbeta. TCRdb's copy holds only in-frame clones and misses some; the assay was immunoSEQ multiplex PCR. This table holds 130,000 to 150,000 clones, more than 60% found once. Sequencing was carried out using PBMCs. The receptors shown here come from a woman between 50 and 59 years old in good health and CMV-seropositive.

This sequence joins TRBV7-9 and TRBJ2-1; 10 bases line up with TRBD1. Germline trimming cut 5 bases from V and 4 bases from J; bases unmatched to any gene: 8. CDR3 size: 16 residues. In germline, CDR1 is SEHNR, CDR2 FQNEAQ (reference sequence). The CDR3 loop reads CASSLWTGGEYNEQFF. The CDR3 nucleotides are TGTGCCAGCAGCCTCTGGACAGGGGGAGAGTACAATGAGCAGTTCTTC.

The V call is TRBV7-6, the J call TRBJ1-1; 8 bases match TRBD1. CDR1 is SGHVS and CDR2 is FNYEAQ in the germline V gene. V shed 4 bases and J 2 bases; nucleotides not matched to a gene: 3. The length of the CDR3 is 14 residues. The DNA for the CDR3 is TGTGCCAGCAGCTACAGGGGGGCTAACACTGAAGCTTTCTTT. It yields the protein CASSYRGANTEAFF.

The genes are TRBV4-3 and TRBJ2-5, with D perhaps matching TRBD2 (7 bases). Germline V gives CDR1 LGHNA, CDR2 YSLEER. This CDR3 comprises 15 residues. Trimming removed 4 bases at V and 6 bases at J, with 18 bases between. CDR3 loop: CASSPKGGPDKTQYF. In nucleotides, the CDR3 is TGCGCCAGCAGCCCAAAGGGGGGGCCGGATAAGACCCAGTACTTC.

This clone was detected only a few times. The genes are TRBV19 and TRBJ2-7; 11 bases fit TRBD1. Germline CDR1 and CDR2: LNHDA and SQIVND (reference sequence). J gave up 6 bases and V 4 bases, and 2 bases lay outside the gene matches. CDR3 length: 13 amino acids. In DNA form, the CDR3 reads TGTGCCAGTAGTAGGACAGGGGGCGCCGAGCAGTACTTC. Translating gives CASSRTGGAEQYF.

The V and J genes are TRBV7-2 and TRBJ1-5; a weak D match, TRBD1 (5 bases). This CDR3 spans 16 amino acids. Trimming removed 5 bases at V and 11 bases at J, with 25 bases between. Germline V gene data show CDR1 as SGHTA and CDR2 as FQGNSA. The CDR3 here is CASSLVSTGVGGSQHF. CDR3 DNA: TGTGCCAGCAGCCTCGTTTCAACGGGGGTCGGCGGGTCCCAGCATTTT.

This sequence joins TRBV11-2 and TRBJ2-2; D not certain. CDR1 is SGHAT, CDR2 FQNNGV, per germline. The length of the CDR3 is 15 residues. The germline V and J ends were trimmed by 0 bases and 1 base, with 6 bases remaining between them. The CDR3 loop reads CASSLDLRNTGELFF. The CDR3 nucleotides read TGTGCCAGCAGCTTAGATCTACGGAACACCGGGGAGCTGTTTTTT.

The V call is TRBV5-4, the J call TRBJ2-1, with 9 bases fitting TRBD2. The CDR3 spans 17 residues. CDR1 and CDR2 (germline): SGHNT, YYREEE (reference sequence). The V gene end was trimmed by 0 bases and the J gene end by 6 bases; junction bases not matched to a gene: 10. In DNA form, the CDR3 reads TGTGCCAGCAGCTTGGCCTTGGGCGGGGGGGCCCGCAATGAGCAGTTCTTC. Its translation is CASSLALGGGARNEQFF.

The DNA for the CDR3 is TGTGCCAGCAGTCTTCGACACAACACTGAAGCTTTCTTT. It codes for CASSLRHNTEAFF. The chain joins TRBV27 to TRBJ1-1; D gene unclear. Trimming removed 5 bases at V and 2 bases at J, with 9 bases between. Per the germline V gene, CDR1 is MNHEY and CDR2 is SMNVEV (reference sequence). The CDR3 is 13 amino acids.

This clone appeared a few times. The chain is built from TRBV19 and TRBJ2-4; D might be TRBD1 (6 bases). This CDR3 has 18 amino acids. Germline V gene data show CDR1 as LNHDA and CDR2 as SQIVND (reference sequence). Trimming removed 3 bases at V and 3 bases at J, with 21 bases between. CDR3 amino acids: CASSILHPPSGDKNIQYF. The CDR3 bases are TGTGCCAGTAGTATCCTCCATCCCCCCTCAGGGGACAAAAACATTCAGTACTTC.

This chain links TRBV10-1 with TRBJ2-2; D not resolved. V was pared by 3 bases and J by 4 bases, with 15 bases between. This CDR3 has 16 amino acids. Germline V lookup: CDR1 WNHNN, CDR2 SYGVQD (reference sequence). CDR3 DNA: TGCGCCAGCAGTGATGAAACACCCTCGGGCACCGGGGAGCTGTTTTTT. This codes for CASSDETPSGTGELFF.

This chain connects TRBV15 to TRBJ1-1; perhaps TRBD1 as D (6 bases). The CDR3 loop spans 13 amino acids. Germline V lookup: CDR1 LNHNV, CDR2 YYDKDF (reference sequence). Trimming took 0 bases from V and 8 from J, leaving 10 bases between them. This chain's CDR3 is CATSRDIGTEAFF. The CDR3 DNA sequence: TGTGCCACCAGCAGAGATATTGGGACAGAAGCTTTCTTT.

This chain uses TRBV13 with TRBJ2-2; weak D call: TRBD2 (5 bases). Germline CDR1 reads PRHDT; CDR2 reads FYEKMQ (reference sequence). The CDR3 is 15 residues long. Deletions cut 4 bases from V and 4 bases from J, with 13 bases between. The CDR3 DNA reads TGTGCCAGCAGCTCATTCATGAGGGTCACCGGGGAGCTGTTTTTT. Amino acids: CASSSFMRVTGELFF.

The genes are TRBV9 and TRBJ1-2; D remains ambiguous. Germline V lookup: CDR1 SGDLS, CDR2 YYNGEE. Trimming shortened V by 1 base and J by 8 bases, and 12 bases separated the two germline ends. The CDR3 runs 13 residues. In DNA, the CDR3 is TGTGCCAGCAGCGTACGGGGATTTGGGGGCTACACCTTC. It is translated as CASSVRGFGGYTF.

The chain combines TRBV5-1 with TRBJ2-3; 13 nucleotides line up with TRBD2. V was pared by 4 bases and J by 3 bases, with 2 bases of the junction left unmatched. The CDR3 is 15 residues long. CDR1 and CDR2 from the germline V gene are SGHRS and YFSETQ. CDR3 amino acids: CASSPGLAGTDTQYF. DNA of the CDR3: TGCGCCAGCAGCCCGGGACTAGCGGGGACAGATACGCAGTATTTT.

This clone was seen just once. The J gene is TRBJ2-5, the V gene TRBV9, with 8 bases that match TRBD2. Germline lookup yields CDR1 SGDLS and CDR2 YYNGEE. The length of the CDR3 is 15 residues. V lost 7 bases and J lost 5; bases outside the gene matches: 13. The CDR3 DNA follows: TGTGCCAGCGGGCCCTTCCTAGCGGGTGGGGAGACCCAGTACTTC. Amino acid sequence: CASGPFLAGGETQYF.

CDR3 DNA: TGCGCCAGCAGCTTGGTCGGTCCCTCTGGGGCCAACGTCCTGACTTTC. This sequence encodes CASSLVGPSGANVLTF. The chain combines TRBV5-1 with TRBJ2-6, with no clear D. Germline CDR1 SGHRS, CDR2 YFSETQ. The CDR3 totals 16 residues. V was pared by 0 bases and J by 0 bases, with 7 bases between. The complete variable domain, with remaining parts taken from reference TRBV5-1 and TRBJ2-6, reads KAGVTQTPRYLIKTRGQQVTLSCSPISGHRSVSWYQQTPGQGLQFLFEYFSETQRNKGNFPGRFSGRQFSNSRSEMNVSTLELGDSALYLCASSLVGPSGANVLTFGAGSRLTVL.

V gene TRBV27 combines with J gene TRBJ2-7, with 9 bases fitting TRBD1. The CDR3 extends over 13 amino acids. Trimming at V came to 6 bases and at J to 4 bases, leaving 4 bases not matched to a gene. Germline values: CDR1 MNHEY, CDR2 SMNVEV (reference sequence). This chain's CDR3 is CASSRDRDYEQYF. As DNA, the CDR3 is TGTGCCAGCAGCCGGGACAGGGATTACGAGCAGTACTTC.

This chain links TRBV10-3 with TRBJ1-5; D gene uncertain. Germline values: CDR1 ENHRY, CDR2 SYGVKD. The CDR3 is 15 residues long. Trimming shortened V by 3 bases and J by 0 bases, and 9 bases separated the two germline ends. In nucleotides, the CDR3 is TGTGCCATCAGTGACTCCGGGAGTAGCAATCAGCCCCAGCATTTT. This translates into CAISDSGSSNQPQHF.

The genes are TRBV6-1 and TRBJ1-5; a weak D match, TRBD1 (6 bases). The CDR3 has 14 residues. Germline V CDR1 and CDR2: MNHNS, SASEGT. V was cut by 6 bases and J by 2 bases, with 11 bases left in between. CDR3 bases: TGTGCCAGCAGGCAGGGGTCCCGCAATCAGCCCCAGCATTTT. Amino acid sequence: CASRQGSRNQPQHF.

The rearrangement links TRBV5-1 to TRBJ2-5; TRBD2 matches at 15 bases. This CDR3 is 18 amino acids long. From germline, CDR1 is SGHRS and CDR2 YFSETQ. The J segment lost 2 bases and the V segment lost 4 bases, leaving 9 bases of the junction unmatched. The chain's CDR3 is CASSINPGLAGGQETQYF. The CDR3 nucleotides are TGCGCCAGCAGCATTAATCCGGGACTAGCGGGGGGTCAAGAGACCCAGTACTTC.

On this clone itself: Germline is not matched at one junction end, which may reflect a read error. CDR3: CSALGVQGENSQYF. CDR3 in DNA: TGCAGCGCCCTCGGGGTGCAGGGGGAGAACAGTCAGTACTTC. This rearrangement joins TRBV29-1 to TRBJ2-4; 7 nucleotides agree with TRBD1. The CDR3 consists of 14 residues. The germline CDR1 and CDR2 sequences are SQVTM and ANQGSEA. The full variable domain, completed using reference TRBV29-1 and TRBJ2-4, is SAVISQKPSRDICQRGTSLTIQCQVDSQVTMMFWYRQQPGQSLTLIATANQGSEATYESGFVIDKFPISRPNLTFSTLTVSNMSPEDSSIYLCSALGVQGENSQYFGAGTRLSVL.

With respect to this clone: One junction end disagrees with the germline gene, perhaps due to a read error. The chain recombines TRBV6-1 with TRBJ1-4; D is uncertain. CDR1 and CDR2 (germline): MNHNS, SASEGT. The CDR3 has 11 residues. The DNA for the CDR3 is TGTGCCAGCAGTGAAGGGGCTTGGGTATCGTTT. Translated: CASSEGAWVSF.

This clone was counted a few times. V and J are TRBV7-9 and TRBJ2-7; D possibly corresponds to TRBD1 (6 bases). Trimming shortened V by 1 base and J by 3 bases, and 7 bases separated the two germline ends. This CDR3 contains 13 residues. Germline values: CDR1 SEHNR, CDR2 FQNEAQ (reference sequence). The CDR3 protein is CASSLGTVYEQYF. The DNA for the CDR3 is TGTGCCAGCAGCTTAGGGACAGTCTACGAGCAGTACTTC.

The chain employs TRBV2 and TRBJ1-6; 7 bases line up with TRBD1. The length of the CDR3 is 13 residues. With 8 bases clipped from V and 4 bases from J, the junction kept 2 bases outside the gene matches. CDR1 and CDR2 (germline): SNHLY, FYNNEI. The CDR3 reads CASGGQYNSPLHF. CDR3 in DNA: TGTGCCAGCGGGGGACAGTATAATTCACCCCTCCACTTT.

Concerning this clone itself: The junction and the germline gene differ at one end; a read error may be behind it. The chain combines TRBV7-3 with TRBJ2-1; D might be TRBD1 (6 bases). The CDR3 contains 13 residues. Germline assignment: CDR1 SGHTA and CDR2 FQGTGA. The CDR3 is CASSRGTYYEQFF. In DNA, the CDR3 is TGTGCCAGCAGCAGGGGGACCTACTATGAGCAGTTCTTC.

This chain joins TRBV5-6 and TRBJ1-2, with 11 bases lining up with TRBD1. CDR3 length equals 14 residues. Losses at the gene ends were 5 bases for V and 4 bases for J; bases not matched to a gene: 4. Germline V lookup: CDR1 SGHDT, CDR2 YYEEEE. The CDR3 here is CASRFGTGGYGYTF. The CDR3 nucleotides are TGTGCCAGCAGGTTTGGGACAGGGGGCTATGGCTACACCTTC.